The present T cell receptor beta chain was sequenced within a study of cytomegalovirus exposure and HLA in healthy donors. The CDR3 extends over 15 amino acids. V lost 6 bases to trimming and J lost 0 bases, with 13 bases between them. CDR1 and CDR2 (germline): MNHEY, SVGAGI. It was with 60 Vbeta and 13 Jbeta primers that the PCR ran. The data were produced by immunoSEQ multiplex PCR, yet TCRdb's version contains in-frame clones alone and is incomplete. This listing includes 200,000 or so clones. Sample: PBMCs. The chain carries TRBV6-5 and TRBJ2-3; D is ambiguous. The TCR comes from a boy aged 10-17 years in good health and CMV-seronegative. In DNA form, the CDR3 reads TGTGCCAGCAGAAGGCTAGTTACTAGCACAGATACGCAGTATTTT. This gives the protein CASRRLVTSTDTQYF.